These T cell receptor beta chains were read from a single sample in a study of CD8+ T cells in alopecia areata. The assay was immunoSEQ multiplex PCR, and TCRdb's table has in-frame clones only and misses some. Here the sample spans around 300,000 clones, 60% being singletons. Sequencing was performed on CD4+ T cells sorted from blood, taken at week 52, from a patient treated with tofacitinib. These receptors originate from a human donor with alopecia areata. Both conserved end residues are part of each CDR3. The D gene is left open where the match is weak. Size is stated for part of the rows, as once, few or many counts, or as a class when the clone is expanded.

CDR3 protein	CDR3 DNA	clone size	D gene	V gene	J gene
CAWSVPGPGNTIYF	TGTGCCTGGAGTGTACCAGGTCCTGGAAACACCATATATTTT	few	NA	TRBV30	TRBJ1-3
CASRGQLNTEAFF	TGTGCCAGCAGAGGACAGTTAAACACTGAAGCTTTCTTT	NA	NA	TRBV27	TRBJ1-1
CASKRKETQYF	TGTGCCAGCAAAAGAAAAGAGACCCAGTACTTC	NA	NA	TRBV6-5	TRBJ2-5
CAWSFGTGGYGYTF	TGTGCCTGGAGTTTCGGGACAGGGGGTTATGGCTACACCTTC	few	TRBD1	TRBV30	TRBJ1-2
CSATTGTTQFF	TGCAGTGCTACGACCGGGACTACGCAGTTCTTC	NA	TRBD2	TRBV20-1	TRBJ2-1
CASSLGRRGGLNEQFF	TGTGCCAGCAGCTTAGGACGGCGGGGGGGCCTTAATGAGCAGTTCTTC	NA	TRBD2	TRBV7-2	TRBJ2-1
CASSQDSRNSYNSPLHF	TGTGCCAGCAGCCAAGATTCTCGTAACTCCTATAATTCACCCCTCCACTTT	NA	NA	TRBV14	TRBJ1-6
CASSTNKNTEAFF	TGTGCCAGTAGTACCAACAAGAACACTGAAGCTTTCTTT	few	NA	TRBV19	TRBJ1-1
CASSSRTGSYNSPLHF	TGTGCCAGCAGCTCTCGGACAGGGAGCTATAATTCACCCCTCCACTTT	few	TRBD1	TRBV5-4	TRBJ1-6
CAWSGHANNSPLHF	TGTGCCTGGAGCGGACATGCAAATAATTCACCCCTCCACTTT	NA	NA	TRBV30	TRBJ1-6
CAIGDGTGQGYGYTF	TGTGCCATCGGCGATGGGACAGGGCAGGGCTATGGCTACACCTTC	NA	TRBD1	TRBV10-3	TRBJ1-2
CASSPGGVESSPLHF	TGCGCCAGCAGCCCAGGGGGAGTCGAAAGTTCACCCCTCCACTTT	few	TRBD1	TRBV5-1	TRBJ1-6
CASSVQVFEYF	TGTGCCAGCAGCGTACAGGTATTTGAGTATTTT	few	NA	TRBV2	TRBJ2-3
CASSLRGGVSGELFF	TGTGCCAGCAGCTTGAGAGGGGGCGTTAGTGGGGAGCTGTTTTTT	NA	TRBD1	TRBV5-4	TRBJ2-2
CASSFSLETQYF	TGTGCCAGCAGTTTCTCCTTAGAGACCCAGTACTTC	NA	NA	TRBV6-6	TRBJ2-5
CASSFRDYQPQHF	TGTGCCAGCAGCTTCCGGGACTATCAGCCCCAGCATTTT	few	NA	TRBV7-2	TRBJ1-5
CASSPGGGNSPLHF	TGTGCCAGCTCACCGGGAGGTGGGAATTCACCCCTCCACTTT	few	NA	TRBV18	TRBJ1-6
CASRYQGNGYTF	TGTGCCAGCAGATACCAGGGGAATGGCTACACCTTC	NA	NA	TRBV2	TRBJ1-2
CSVGRNEKLFF	TGCAGCGTTGGCAGAAATGAAAAACTGTTTTTT	NA	NA	TRBV29-1	TRBJ1-4
CASSLGSRGTQYF	TGTGCTAGCAGCTTAGGATCGCGGGGAACGCAGTATTTT	few	NA	TRBV7-7	TRBJ2-3
CASSEGSGRYGYTF	TGCGCCAGCAGCGAAGGCTCAGGGAGGTATGGCTACACCTTC	once	NA	TRBV4-1	TRBJ1-2
CAWGGGVWTQYF	TGTGCCTGGGGGGGCGGCGTGTGGACGCAGTATTTT	NA	NA	TRBV30	TRBJ2-3
CASSFVTYEQYF	TGTGCCAGCAGCTTTGTAACCTACGAGCAGTACTTC	few	NA	TRBV7-9	TRBJ2-7
CASSLALTSEMYGYTF	TGCGCCAGCAGCTTGGCGCTAACTTCCGAGATGTATGGCTACACCTTC	NA	NA	TRBV5-1	TRBJ1-2
CASSRLGYGYTF	TGTGCCAGCTCCCGGCTTGGCTATGGCTACACCTTC	NA	NA	TRBV28	TRBJ1-2
CASSPGTANYGYTF	TGTGCCAGCTCACCTGGGACAGCTAACTATGGCTACACCTTC	NA	TRBD1	TRBV18	TRBJ1-2
CASSLLSIQNTGELFF	TGTGCCAGCAGTTTATTATCAATACAGAACACCGGGGAGCTGTTTTTT	once	NA	TRBV27	TRBJ2-2
CASSQVPNTEAFF	TGCGCCAGCAGCCAAGTACCGAACACTGAAGCTTTCTTT	NA	NA	TRBV4-1	TRBJ1-1
CASSSVQGYEQYF	TGTGCCAGCAGCTCGGTACAGGGGTACGAGCAGTACTTC	NA	TRBD1	TRBV7-8	TRBJ2-7
CSVTATGNTEAFF	TGCAGCGTCACAGCGACAGGGAACACTGAAGCTTTCTTT	few	NA	TRBV29-1	TRBJ1-1
CSVPGQGTDTQYF	TGCAGCGTCCCAGGACAGGGCACAGATACGCAGTATTTT	NA	TRBD1	TRBV29-1	TRBJ2-3
CATSRRGSLQPQHF	TGTGCCACCAGCAGGAGGGGGTCTCTCCAGCCCCAGCATTTT	NA	NA	TRBV15	TRBJ1-5
CASSRSGGTNEQFF	TGTGCCAGCAGCAGATCCGGGGGAACTAATGAGCAGTTCTTC	few	NA	TRBV7-3	TRBJ2-1
CAWSVFSSYNSPLHF	TGTGCCTGGAGTGTCTTTAGCTCCTATAATTCACCCCTCCACTTT	NA	NA	TRBV30	TRBJ1-6